This T cell receptor beta chain was recovered during a study of blood T cell repertoires in COVID-19. In the study overall: The samples span acute and convalescent COVID-19 from the United States, Italy and Spain.

This clone has a handful of counts. Only in-frame clones appear in the TCRdb table, and some are missing; sequencing was by immunoSEQ multiplex PCR. The repertoire holds roughly 320,000 clones, around 87% seen once, with about 1.2% in the top ten. This CDR3 comprises 14 residues. With 0 bases clipped from V and 6 bases from J, the junction kept 1 base outside the gene matches. CDR1 is GTSNPN, CDR2 SVGIG, per germline (reference sequence). Input material: peripheral blood. The receptor was derived from a man between 65 and 85 years old with acute or convalescent COVID-19. The genes are TRBV30 and TRBJ1-6; the match to TRBD1 covers 8 bases. This CDR3 reads CAWSVTGGNSPLHF. CDR3 nucleotides: TGTGCCTGGAGTGTTACAGGGGGTAATTCACCCCTCCACTTT.